These T cell receptor beta chains were read from a single sample in a study of regulatory and conventional T cells in RAG deficiency. Profiling relied on immunoSEQ multiplex PCR, and the TCRdb table lists in-frame clones only, not all of them. The sample lists some 30,000 clones, approximately 90% occurring once. These data are also associated with another study on regulatory T cells.

The sample taken for sequencing was CD8+ T cells sorted from blood. The receptor set was obtained from a human donor in good health. Both conserved end residues are part of each CDR3. The order of the fields is D gene, V gene, CDR3 length, J gene, CDR3 protein. D genes are given only for firm matches.

d_call: NA; v_call: TRBV5-1; cdr3_length: 16; j_call: TRBJ2-3; cdr3_aa: CASSSPGGGSGYTQYF
d_call: NA; v_call: TRBV5-8; cdr3_length: 14; j_call: TRBJ1-2; cdr3_aa: CATPGWEANYGYTF
d_call: TRBD2; v_call: TRBV4-2; cdr3_length: 16; j_call: TRBJ2-7; cdr3_aa: CASSFLAGENSYEQYF
d_call: TRBD2; v_call: TRBV6-9; cdr3_length: 15; j_call: TRBJ2-7; cdr3_aa: CASSERTSGSYEQYF
d_call: TRBD2; v_call: TRBV11-3; cdr3_length: 15; j_call: TRBJ2-1; cdr3_aa: CASSVTSGSPNEQFF
d_call: NA; v_call: TRBV11-2; cdr3_length: 16; j_call: TRBJ2-3; cdr3_aa: CASRFGSGYHTDTQYF
d_call: NA; v_call: TRBV7-8; cdr3_length: 16; j_call: TRBJ2-5; cdr3_aa: CASSLMGGTATETQYF
d_call: NA; v_call: TRBV5-6; cdr3_length: 11; j_call: TRBJ1-2; cdr3_aa: CASSSGELYTF
d_call: NA; v_call: TRBV7-5; cdr3_length: 14; j_call: TRBJ1-1; cdr3_aa: CARSRGPLNTEAFF
d_call: NA; v_call: TRBV27; cdr3_length: 13; j_call: TRBJ2-2; cdr3_aa: CASSLVGTGELFF
d_call: TRBD1; v_call: TRBV11-3; cdr3_length: 16; j_call: TRBJ2-1; cdr3_aa: CASSQRQGLSTNEQFF
d_call: NA; v_call: TRBV5-1; cdr3_length: 11; j_call: TRBJ1-2; cdr3_aa: CASSTGTGYTF
d_call: NA; v_call: TRBV7-8; cdr3_length: 15; j_call: TRBJ1-1; cdr3_aa: CASSLAQEGGTEAFF
d_call: TRBD1; v_call: TRBV10-3; cdr3_length: 13; j_call: TRBJ2-1; cdr3_aa: CAISDQGAGEQFF
d_call: NA; v_call: TRBV4-2; cdr3_length: 15; j_call: TRBJ2-5; cdr3_aa: CASSQEVPNQETQYF
d_call: NA; v_call: TRBV27; cdr3_length: 15; j_call: TRBJ1-4; cdr3_aa: CASSPTAGEGEKLFF
d_call: NA; v_call: TRBV15; cdr3_length: 22; j_call: TRBJ1-5; cdr3_aa: CATSSFPSPGHLPVMSNQPQHF
d_call: NA; v_call: TRBV4-2; cdr3_length: 15; j_call: TRBJ1-5; cdr3_aa: CASSHHTDSNQPQHF
d_call: NA; v_call: TRBV2; cdr3_length: 12; j_call: TRBJ1-1; cdr3_aa: CASSEVYKEAFF
d_call: NA; v_call: TRBV4-3; cdr3_length: 16; j_call: TRBJ2-3; cdr3_aa: CASSQEGGTATDTQYF
d_call: NA; v_call: TRBV6-1; cdr3_length: 13; j_call: TRBJ2-7; cdr3_aa: CASSSNEGYEQYF
d_call: NA; v_call: TRBV7-9; cdr3_length: 16; j_call: TRBJ2-7; cdr3_aa: CASSLPGTADSYEQYF
d_call: NA; v_call: TRBV5-4; cdr3_length: 12; j_call: TRBJ2-7; cdr3_aa: CASGSSPYEQYF
d_call: TRBD1; v_call: TRBV4-1; cdr3_length: 15; j_call: TRBJ1-4; cdr3_aa: CASSPTGGANEKLFF
d_call: NA; v_call: TRBV27; cdr3_length: 13; j_call: TRBJ2-2; cdr3_aa: CASSLYTSGELFF
d_call: NA; v_call: TRBV10-3; cdr3_length: 19; j_call: TRBJ1-2; cdr3_aa: CAISEVGGPGSLPHYGYTF
d_call: TRBD1; v_call: TRBV29-1; cdr3_length: 12; j_call: TRBJ2-1; cdr3_aa: CSVERGTGEQFF
d_call: NA; v_call: TRBV7-9; cdr3_length: 11; j_call: TRBJ2-7; cdr3_aa: CASSSPNEQYF
d_call: NA; v_call: TRBV27; cdr3_length: 17; j_call: TRBJ2-1; cdr3_aa: CASSLFSGQNSYNEQFF
d_call: TRBD1; v_call: TRBV27; cdr3_length: 14; j_call: TRBJ2-1; cdr3_aa: CASSLGTGGNEQFF
d_call: NA; v_call: TRBV18; cdr3_length: 12; j_call: TRBJ1-3; cdr3_aa: CASTETGNTIYF
d_call: NA; v_call: TRBV5-5; cdr3_length: 14; j_call: TRBJ2-7; cdr3_aa: CASSLAGGPYEQYF
d_call: NA; v_call: TRBV7-5; cdr3_length: 16; j_call: TRBJ2-7; cdr3_aa: CASSSAKRGGQYEQYF
d_call: NA; v_call: TRBV14; cdr3_length: 15; j_call: TRBJ1-1; cdr3_aa: CASSQTARMNTEAFF
d_call: TRBD2; v_call: TRBV7-9; cdr3_length: 13; j_call: TRBJ2-1; cdr3_aa: CASLAGGLDEQFF
d_call: NA; v_call: TRBV5-4; cdr3_length: 14; j_call: TRBJ2-7; cdr3_aa: CASSLGGEQHEQYF
d_call: TRBD2; v_call: TRBV7-9; cdr3_length: 16; j_call: TRBJ2-1; cdr3_aa: CASSLVRASGGYEQFF
d_call: NA; v_call: TRBV25-1; cdr3_length: 15; j_call: TRBJ1-1; cdr3_aa: CASSDLRGENTEAFF
d_call: TRBD2; v_call: TRBV6-5; cdr3_length: 16; j_call: TRBJ2-1; cdr3_aa: CAGSWTSGGQGNEQFF
d_call: TRBD2; v_call: TRBV6-4; cdr3_length: 16; j_call: TRBJ2-1; cdr3_aa: CASSDVAGSSYNEQFF
d_call: TRBD1; v_call: TRBV5-6; cdr3_length: 15; j_call: TRBJ2-1; cdr3_aa: CASSLVDRGPNEQFF
d_call: TRBD2; v_call: TRBV14; cdr3_length: 15; j_call: TRBJ2-7; cdr3_aa: CASSQDTSGRREQYF
d_call: NA; v_call: TRBV5-3; cdr3_length: 12; j_call: TRBJ1-1; cdr3_aa: CARSHMGTEAFF
d_call: NA; v_call: TRBV14; cdr3_length: 16; j_call: TRBJ1-1; cdr3_aa: CASSLKSRGWGTEAFF
d_call: TRBD1; v_call: TRBV5-6; cdr3_length: 16; j_call: TRBJ1-3; cdr3_aa: CASSFGQGYSGNTIYF
d_call: TRBD2; v_call: TRBV5-6; cdr3_length: 15; j_call: TRBJ2-1; cdr3_aa: CASSLGTSGTDEQFF